This TCR beta chain appears in the sequencing data of a study of shared clonotypes between healthy human individuals. The overall study: Each donor had three CD4 naive, three CD4 memory, two CD8 naive and one CD8 memory plate.

Those who donated were healthy HIV-negative adults, with no recent acute infections or vaccinations reported. Study-level points and caveats: In having few donors, the study represented limited genetic and exposure-history diversity.

Sequencing was performed with immunoSEQ multiplex PCR; in TCRdb, only in-frame clones are kept and a portion is missing. The table records around 700,000 clones, 60% to 80% of them present only once. Concerning this clone: Its antigen is unknown. The junction shows a germline mismatch at one end, possibly a read error.

The CDR3 totals 15 residues. Germline loops: CDR1 LGHNA, CDR2 YNFKEQ. Specimen: memory CD4+ T cells sorted from blood. As to subset: CD45RA-negative fraction. This chain connects TRBV4-2 to TRBJ1-1; D remains unclear. The receptor was isolated from a woman in her 30s in good health. As DNA, the CDR3 is TGTGCCAGCGGCCAGGCGGTAAAGGGGAACACTGAAGCTTTCTTT. Protein product: CASGQAVKGNTEAFF.